This T cell receptor beta chain emerged from a study of neoadjuvant anti-PD-1 for oral cavity cancer. Germline V CDR1 and CDR2: SGHRS, YFSETQ. Deletions cut 2 bases from V and 4 bases from J, with 9 bases between. The CDR3 covers 13 residues. Noted time point: after neoadjuvant nivolumab, at surgical resection. In its sample, this clone was seen once. The repertoire was sequenced with immunoSEQ multiplex PCR; TCRdb's copy has only in-frame clones and lacks some. The sample carries about 13,000 clones, 67% recorded once. This receptor was obtained from a person between 35 and 79 years old with oral cavity squamous cell carcinoma. Material: PBMCs, obtained after nivolumab (anti-PD-1) treatment. The chain recombines TRBV5-1 with TRBJ2-5; D could derive from TRBD1 or TRBD2 (5 bases each). CDR3 bases: TGCGCCAGCAGCTTCCAGGGACGAGAGACCCAGTACTTC. This encodes CASSFQGRETQYF. The full variable domain, rest sourced from reference TRBV5-1 and TRBJ2-5, is KAGVTQTPRYLIKTRGQQVTLSCSPISGHRSVSWYQQTPGQGLQFLFEYFSETQRNKGNFPGRFSGRQFSNSRSEMNVSTLELGDSALYLCASSFQGRETQYFGPGTRLLVL.